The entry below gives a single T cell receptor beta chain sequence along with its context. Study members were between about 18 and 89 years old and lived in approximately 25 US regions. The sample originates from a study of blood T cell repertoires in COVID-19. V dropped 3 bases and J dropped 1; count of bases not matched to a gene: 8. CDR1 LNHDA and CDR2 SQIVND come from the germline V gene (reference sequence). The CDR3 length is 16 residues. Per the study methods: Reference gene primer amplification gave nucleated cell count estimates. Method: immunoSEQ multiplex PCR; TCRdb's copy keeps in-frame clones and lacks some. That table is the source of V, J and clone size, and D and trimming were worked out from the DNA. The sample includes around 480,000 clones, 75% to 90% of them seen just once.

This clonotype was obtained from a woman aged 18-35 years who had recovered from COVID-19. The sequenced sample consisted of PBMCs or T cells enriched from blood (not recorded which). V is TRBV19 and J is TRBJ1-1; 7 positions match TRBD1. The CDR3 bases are TGTGCCAGTAGTATCTTGAAGGGGGCTGGGAACACTGAAGCTTTCTTT. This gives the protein CASSILKGAGNTEAFF.